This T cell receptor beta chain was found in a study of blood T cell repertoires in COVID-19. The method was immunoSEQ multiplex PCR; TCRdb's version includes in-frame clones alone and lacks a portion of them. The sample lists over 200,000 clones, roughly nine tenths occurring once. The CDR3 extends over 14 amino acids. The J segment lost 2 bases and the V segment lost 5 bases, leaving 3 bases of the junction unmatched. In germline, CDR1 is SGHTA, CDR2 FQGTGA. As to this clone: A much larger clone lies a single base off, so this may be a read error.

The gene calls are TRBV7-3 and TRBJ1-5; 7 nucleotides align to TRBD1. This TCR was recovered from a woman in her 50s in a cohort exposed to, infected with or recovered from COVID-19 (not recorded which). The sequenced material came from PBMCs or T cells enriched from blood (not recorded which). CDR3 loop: CASSPTGGNQPQHF. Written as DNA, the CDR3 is TGTGCCAGCAGCCCAACAGGGGGCAATCAGCCCCAGCATTTT.